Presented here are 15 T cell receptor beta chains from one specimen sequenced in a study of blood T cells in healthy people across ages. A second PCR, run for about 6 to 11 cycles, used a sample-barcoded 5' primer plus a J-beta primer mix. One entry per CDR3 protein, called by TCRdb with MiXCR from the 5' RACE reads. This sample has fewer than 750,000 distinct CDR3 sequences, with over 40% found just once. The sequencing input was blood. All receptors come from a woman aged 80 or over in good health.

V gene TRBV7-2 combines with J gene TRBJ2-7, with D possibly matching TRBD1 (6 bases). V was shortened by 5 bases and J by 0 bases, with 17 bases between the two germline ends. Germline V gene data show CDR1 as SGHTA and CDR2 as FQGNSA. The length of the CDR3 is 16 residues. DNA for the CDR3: TGTGCCAGCAGCCTCCGGACAGAACCTATCTCCTACGAGCAGTACTTC. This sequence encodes CASSLRTEPISYEQYF.

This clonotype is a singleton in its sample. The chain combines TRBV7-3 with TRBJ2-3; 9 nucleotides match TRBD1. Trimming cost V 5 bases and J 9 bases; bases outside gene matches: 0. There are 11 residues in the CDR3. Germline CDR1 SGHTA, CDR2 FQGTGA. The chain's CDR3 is CASSDRGTQYF. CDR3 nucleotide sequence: TGTGCCAGCAGCGACAGGGGGACGCAGTATTTT.

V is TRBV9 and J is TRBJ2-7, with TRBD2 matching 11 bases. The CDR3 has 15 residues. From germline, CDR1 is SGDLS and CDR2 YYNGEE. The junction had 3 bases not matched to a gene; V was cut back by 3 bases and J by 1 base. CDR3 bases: TGTGCCAGCAGCGCGGGACTAGCGGATTCCTACGAGCAGTACTTC. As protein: CASSAGLADSYEQYF. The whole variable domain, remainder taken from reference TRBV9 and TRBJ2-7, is DSGVTQTPKHLITATGQRVTLRCSPRSGDLSVYWYQQSLDQGLQFLIQYYNGEERAKGNILERFSAQQFPDLHSELNLSSLELGDSALYFCASSAGLADSYEQYFGPGTRLTVT.

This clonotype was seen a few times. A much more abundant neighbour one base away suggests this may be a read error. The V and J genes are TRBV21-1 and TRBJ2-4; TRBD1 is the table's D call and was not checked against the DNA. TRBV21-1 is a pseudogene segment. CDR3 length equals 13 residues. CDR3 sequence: CAGPQGSKNIQYF. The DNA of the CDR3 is TGTGCCGGACCCCAGGGGAGCAAAAACATTCAGTACTTC.

CDR3 loop: CASSPFHRATEGEETQYF. CDR3 bases: TGCGCCAGCAGCCCATTTCACAGGGCAACGGAGGGGGAAGAGACCCAGTACTTC. The chain recombines TRBV4-1 with TRBJ2-7; D may be TRBD1 or TRBD2 (6 bases each). The J call is uncertain, as TRBJ2-5 better fits the DNA end. Per the germline V gene, CDR1 is MGHRA and CDR2 is YSYEKL. CDR3 length: 18 residues.

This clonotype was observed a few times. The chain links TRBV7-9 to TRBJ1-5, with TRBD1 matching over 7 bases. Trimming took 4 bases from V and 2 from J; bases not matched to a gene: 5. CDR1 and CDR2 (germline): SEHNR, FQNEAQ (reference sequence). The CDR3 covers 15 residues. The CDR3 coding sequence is TGTGCCAGCAGCTCCGATGACAGGGGCAATCAGCCCCAGCATTTT. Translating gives CASSSDDRGNQPQHF.

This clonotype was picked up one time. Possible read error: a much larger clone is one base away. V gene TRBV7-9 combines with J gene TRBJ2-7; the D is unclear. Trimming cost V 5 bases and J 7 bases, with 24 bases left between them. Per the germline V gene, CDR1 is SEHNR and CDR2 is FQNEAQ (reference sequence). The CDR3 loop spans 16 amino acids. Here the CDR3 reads CASSDQISRAYNEQYF. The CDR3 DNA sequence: TGTGCCAGCAGCGATCAGATTTCCAGAGCCTACAATGAGCAGTACTTC. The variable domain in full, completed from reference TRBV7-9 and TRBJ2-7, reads DTGVSQNPRHKITKRGQNVTFRCDPISEHNRLYWYRQTLGQGPEFLTYFQNEAQLEKSRLLSDRFSAERPKGSFSTLEIQRTEQGDSAMYLCASSDQISRAYNEQYFGPGTRLTVT.

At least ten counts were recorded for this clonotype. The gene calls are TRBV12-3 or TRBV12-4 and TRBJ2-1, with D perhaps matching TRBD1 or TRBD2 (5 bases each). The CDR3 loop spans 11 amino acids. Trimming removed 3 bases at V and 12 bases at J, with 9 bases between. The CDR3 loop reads CASSFGTLQFF. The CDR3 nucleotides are TGTGCCAGCAGTTTTGGGACGCTGCAGTTCTTC.

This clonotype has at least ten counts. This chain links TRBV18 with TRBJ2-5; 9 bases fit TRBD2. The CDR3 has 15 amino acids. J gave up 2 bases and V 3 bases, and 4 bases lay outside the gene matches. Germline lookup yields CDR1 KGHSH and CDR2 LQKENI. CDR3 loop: CASSPRLADQETQYF. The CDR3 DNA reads TGTGCCAGCTCACCTAGACTAGCGGATCAAGAGACCCAGTACTTC.

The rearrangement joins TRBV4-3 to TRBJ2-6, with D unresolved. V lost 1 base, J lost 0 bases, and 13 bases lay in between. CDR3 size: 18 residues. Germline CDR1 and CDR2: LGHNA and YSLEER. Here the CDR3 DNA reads TGCGCCAGCAGCCAAGTCACTCACCTTTACTCTGGGGCCAACGTCCTGACTTTC. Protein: CASSQVTHLYSGANVLTF.

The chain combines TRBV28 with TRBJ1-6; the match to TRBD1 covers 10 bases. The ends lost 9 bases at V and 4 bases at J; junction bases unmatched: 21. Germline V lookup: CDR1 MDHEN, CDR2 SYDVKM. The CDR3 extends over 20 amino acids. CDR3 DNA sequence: TGTGCCAGTAGACGCATAATAGGAGGACAGGGGGTCCTTTATAATTCACCCCTCCACTTT. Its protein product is CASRRIIGGQGVLYNSPLHF. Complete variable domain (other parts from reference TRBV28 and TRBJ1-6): DVKVTQSSRYLVKRTGEKVFLECVQDMDHENMFWYRQDPGLGLRLIYFSYDVKMKEKGDIPEGYSVSREKKERFSLILESASTNQTSMYLCASRRIIGGQGVLYNSPLHFGNGTRLTVT.

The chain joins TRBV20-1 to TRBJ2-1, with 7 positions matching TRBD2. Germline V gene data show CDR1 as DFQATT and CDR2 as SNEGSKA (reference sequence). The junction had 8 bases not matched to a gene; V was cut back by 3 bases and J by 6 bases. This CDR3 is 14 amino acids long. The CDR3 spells CSASKLAAINEQFF. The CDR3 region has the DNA TGCAGTGCTAGTAAGCTAGCGGCCATCAATGAGCAGTTCTTC.

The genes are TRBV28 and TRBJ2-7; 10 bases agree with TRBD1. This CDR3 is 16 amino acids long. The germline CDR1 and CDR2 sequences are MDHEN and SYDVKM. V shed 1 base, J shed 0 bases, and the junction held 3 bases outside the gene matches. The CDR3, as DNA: TGTGCCAGCAGTTTATCCGGGACAGGGGCCTCCTACGAGCAGTACTTC. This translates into CASSLSGTGASYEQYF.

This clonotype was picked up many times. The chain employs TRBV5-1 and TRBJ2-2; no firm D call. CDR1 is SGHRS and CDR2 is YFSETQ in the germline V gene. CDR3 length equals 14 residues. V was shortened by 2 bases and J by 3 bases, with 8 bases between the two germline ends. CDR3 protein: CASSFDGHTGELFF. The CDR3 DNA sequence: TGCGCCAGCAGCTTTGATGGACACACCGGGGAGCTGTTTTTT.

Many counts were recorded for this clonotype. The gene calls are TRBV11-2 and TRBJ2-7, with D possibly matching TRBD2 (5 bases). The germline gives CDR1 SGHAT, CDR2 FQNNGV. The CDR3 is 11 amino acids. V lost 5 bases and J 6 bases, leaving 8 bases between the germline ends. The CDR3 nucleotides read TGTGCCAGCAGCCTAGCATTCGAGCAGTACTTC. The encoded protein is CASSLAFEQYF.